Each of the 21 T cell receptor beta chains below was sequenced from the same sample in a study of OX40 agonist ivuxolimab in advanced cancers. Sequencing used immunoSEQ multiplex PCR; TCRdb keeps in-frame clones, though not all of them. Of over 55,000 clones listed, less than 90% are singletons. Sequences were derived from CD4+ or CD8+ T cells sorted from blood, sampled in a trial of the OX40 agonist ivuxolimab. The receptors come from an adult with an advanced solid tumor such as melanoma, head and neck, liver or kidney cancer.

This chain links TRBV7-9 with TRBJ2-5, with 7 bases identical to TRBD1. This CDR3 is 13 amino acids long. Germline CDR1 reads SEHNR; CDR2 reads FQNEAQ (reference sequence). With V trimmed by 1 base and J by 4 bases, 0 bases remained unmatched. The CDR3 coding sequence is TGTGCCAGCAGCTTAGGACAGGGAGAGACCCAGTACTTC. Translating gives CASSLGQGETQYF.

The chain is built from TRBV6-5 and TRBJ1-2; TRBD1 aligns across 10 bases. With V trimmed by 6 bases and J by 0 bases, 1 base remained unmatched. CDR1 MNHEY and CDR2 SVGAGI come from the germline V gene. The CDR3 has 14 residues. CDR3 nucleotides: TGTGCCAGCAGGGGGACAGGGGCTAACTATGGCTACACCTTC. Translation: CASRGTGANYGYTF.

This chain links TRBV6-6 with TRBJ1-5; 9 positions agree with TRBD1. In germline, CDR1 is MNHNY, CDR2 SVGAGI (reference sequence). The V and J ends lost 2 bases and 7 bases, in that order; junction bases with no gene match: 3. The CDR3 consists of 14 residues. This CDR3 reads CASSYRQGGQPQHF. The CDR3 DNA is TGTGCCAGCAGTTACCGACAGGGGGGACAGCCCCAGCATTTT.

The V gene is TRBV10-3, the J gene TRBJ1-1; perhaps TRBD1 as D (6 bases). There are 14 residues in the CDR3. With 2 bases removed from V and 2 bases from J, the gap between germline ends came to 9 bases. Germline V CDR1 and CDR2: ENHRY, SYGVKD. The CDR3 nucleotides are TGTGCCATCAGTGAGAGGGGGGGTAACACTGAAGCTTTCTTT. Its translation is CAISERGGNTEAFF.

This chain links TRBV19 with TRBJ1-4, with 8 bases aligning to TRBD1. The CDR3 extends over 15 amino acids. Looked up from germline, CDR1 is LNHDA and CDR2 is SQIVND (reference sequence). V lost 3 bases, J lost 7 bases, and 7 bases stayed unmatched. The CDR3 loop reads CASSIDRTGSEKLFF. The DNA of the CDR3 is TGTGCCAGTAGTATCGATCGGACAGGGAGTGAAAAACTGTTTTTT.

This chain links TRBV7-8 with TRBJ2-1; D remains unclear. This CDR3 is 12 amino acids long. Per germline, CDR1 SGHVS and CDR2 FQNEAQ. Trimming removed 2 bases at V and 9 bases at J, with 8 bases between. CDR3 sequence (DNA): TGTGCCAGCAGCTTACCCGGCGGTGAGCAGTTCTTC. It specifies CASSLPGGEQFF.

The rearrangement joins TRBV4-3 to TRBJ2-7; TRBD1 matches at 7 bases. This CDR3 is built from 13 residues. Germline values: CDR1 LGHNA, CDR2 YSLEER. J gave up 1 base and V 8 bases, and 5 bases lay outside the gene matches. CDR3 nucleotide sequence: TGCGCCAGCTCAAGGGACAGTTCCTACGAGCAGTACTTC. Encoded protein: CASSRDSSYEQYF.

The rearrangement joins TRBV5-6 to TRBJ2-1, with TRBD2 matching over 12 bases. The CDR3 runs to 15 residues. The trim removed 3 bases at V and 10 bases at J, leaving 8 bases unmatched. Per germline, CDR1 SGHDT and CDR2 YYEEEE. The CDR3 sequence is CASSWRTSGVEEQFF. The DNA of the CDR3 is TGTGCCAGCAGCTGGCGGACTAGCGGGGTAGAAGAGCAGTTCTTC.

The chain couples TRBV5-1 to TRBJ2-7; D not certain. This CDR3 contains 14 residues. Trimming removed 1 base at V and 0 bases at J, with 8 bases between. Germline assignment: CDR1 SGHRS and CDR2 YFSETQ. The CDR3, as DNA: TGCGCCAGCAGCTTGAATGCAGTCTCCTACGAGCAGTACTTC. Its protein product is CASSLNAVSYEQYF.

V and J are TRBV5-6 and TRBJ2-7, with 13 bases identical to TRBD2. This CDR3 is built from 17 residues. V lost 2 bases to trimming and J lost 1 base; unmatched junction nucleotides: 6. Per germline, CDR1 SGHDT and CDR2 YYEEEE. The CDR3 loop reads CASSLRLAGGPSYEQYF. The CDR3 DNA sequence: TGTGCCAGCAGCTTACGACTAGCGGGGGGCCCTTCCTACGAGCAGTACTTC.

J is TRBJ2-2 and V is TRBV11-3, with D unclear. This CDR3 has 13 amino acids. Trimming removed 4 bases at V and 7 bases at J, with 10 bases between. Germline V gene lookup returns CDR1 SGHNT and CDR2 YENEEA. The CDR3 DNA follows: TGTGCCAGCAGCTCCGTCCCGGGCGGGGAGCTGTTTTTT. Amino acids: CASSSVPGGELFF. Looking up the rest from reference TRBV11-3 and TRBJ2-2 gives the full variable domain: EAGVVQSPRYKIIEKKQPVAFWCNPISGHNTLYWYLQNLGQGPELLIRYENEEAVDDSQLPKDRFSAERLKGVDSTLKIQPAELGDSAVYLCASSSVPGGELFFGEGSRLTVL.

The rearrangement uses TRBV6-5 and TRBJ2-7; TRBD1 matches 8 bases. Unmatched junction bases numbered 9, after V lost 6 bases and J lost 2 bases. CDR1 and CDR2 (germline): MNHEY, SVGAGI. The CDR3 totals 15 residues. For the CDR3, the DNA is TGTGCCAGCAGCCCGGACAGGGCGGGTACCTACGAGCAGTACTTC. Its translation is CASSPDRAGTYEQYF.

This rearrangement joins TRBV7-3 to TRBJ2-7; the match to TRBD1 covers 9 bases. Germline V lookup: CDR1 SGHTA, CDR2 FQGTGA. The CDR3 consists of 14 residues. V was pared by 4 bases and J by 5 bases, with 6 bases of the junction left unmatched. DNA for the CDR3: TGTGCCAGCAGCTCAACAGGGGGCCGGGACGAGCAGTACTTC. This translates into CASSSTGGRDEQYF.

This clone appeared a few times. The rearrangement uses TRBV5-1 and TRBJ1-2, with a weak D call TRBD1 (5 bases). Between the trimmed V and J ends, which lost 0 bases and 8 bases, there was a span of 14 bases. The CDR3 totals 14 residues. Germline V CDR1 and CDR2: SGHRS, YFSETQ. The CDR3 spells CASSLAATGGGYTF. The CDR3 region has the DNA TGCGCCAGCAGCTTGGCCGCGACCGGGGGGGGCTACACCTTC.

The V and J genes are TRBV28 and TRBJ2-1; TRBD1 aligns across 9 bases. The germline gives CDR1 MDHEN, CDR2 SYDVKM. The CDR3 has 16 residues. The ends lost 4 bases at V and 3 bases at J; junction bases unmatched: 7. CDR3 loop: CASSYYRGQVYNEQFF. The CDR3 coding sequence is TGTGCCAGCAGTTACTACAGGGGGCAGGTCTACAATGAGCAGTTCTTC.

This chain connects TRBV5-6 to TRBJ2-2, with 9 bases aligning to TRBD2. After removal of 2 bases from V and 0 bases from J, the junction contained 8 bases not matched to a gene. CDR3 length equals 18 residues. CDR1 and CDR2 (germline): SGHDT, YYEEEE. Written as DNA, the CDR3 is TGTGCCAGCAGCTTCCGGGCACTAGCGGGCTCGAACACCGGGGAGCTGTTTTTT. This codes for CASSFRALAGSNTGELFF.

The table lists this clone with a few counts. The chain carries TRBV19 and TRBJ1-1; D perhaps matches TRBD1 (5 bases). Trimming shortened V by 5 bases and J by 6 bases, and 16 bases separated the two germline ends. The length of the CDR3 is 14 residues. The germline gives CDR1 LNHDA, CDR2 SQIVND (reference sequence). CDR3 region: CASSLGTAGAEAFF. DNA of the CDR3: TGTGCCAGTAGTCTGGGAACCGCGGGGGCTGAAGCTTTCTTT.

The V call is TRBV7-4, the J call TRBJ2-7, with TRBD2 as a possible D gene (6 bases). This CDR3 has 16 residues. Germline lookup yields CDR1 SGHVT and CDR2 SQSDAQ. With 5 bases removed from V and 1 base from J, the gap between germline ends came to 18 bases. The CDR3 DNA reads as TGTGCCAGCAGCCGATTAACGGGACTCCTATCCTACGAGCAGTACTTC. Translation: CASSRLTGLLSYEQYF. Full variable domain (remainder filled in from reference TRBV7-4 and TRBJ2-7): GAGVSQSPRYKVAKRGRDVALRCDSISGHVTLYWYRQTLGQGSEVLTYSQSDAQRDKSGRPSGRFSAERPERSVSTLKIQRTEQGDSAVYLCASSRLTGLLSYEQYFGPGTRLTVT.

This rearrangement joins TRBV28 to TRBJ1-1; TRBD1 might be the D (6 bases). Germline V gene sequence: CDR1 MDHEN, CDR2 SYDVKM. V was shortened by 0 bases and J by 1 base, with 9 bases between the two germline ends. The CDR3 totals 15 residues. This CDR3 is CASSLWAGENTEAFF. CDR3 DNA sequence: TGTGCCAGCAGTTTATGGGCAGGGGAGAACACTGAAGCTTTCTTT.

The chain uses TRBV30 and TRBJ2-7, with D possibly TRBD1 on 6 matching bases. V was trimmed by 2 bases and J by 7 bases, leaving 15 bases between them. Germline V gene sequence: CDR1 GTSNPN, CDR2 SVGIG (reference sequence). The CDR3 has 13 residues. The CDR3 coding sequence is TGTGCCTGGAGTCACGCAGGGGTAAGGGAGCAGTACTTC. Its protein is CAWSHAGVREQYF.

The rearrangement joins TRBV6-1 to TRBJ1-2, with D possibly TRBD1 on 6 matching bases. Per the germline V gene, CDR1 is MNHNS and CDR2 is SASEGT. This CDR3 spans 13 amino acids. V was pared by 3 bases and J by 1 base, with 6 bases between. CDR3 sequence reads: CASSEDSNYGYTF. The CDR3 DNA is TGTGCCAGCAGTGAGGACAGTAACTATGGCTACACCTTC.